Presented here are 21 T cell receptor beta chains from one specimen sequenced in a study of blood T cell repertoires in COVID-19. TCRdb's table, derived via immunoSEQ multiplex PCR, lists solely in-frame clones and lacks some. This table holds over 300,000 clones, roughly 90% found once. The sequenced sample consisted of peripheral blood. These receptors originate from a man aged 18 to 30 who had recovered from COVID-19.

This chain uses TRBV4-2 with TRBJ2-1, with a possible D match to TRBD2 (5 bases). V lost 0 bases and J lost 4, with 19 bases in between. This CDR3 has 18 residues. The germline gives CDR1 LGHNA, CDR2 YNFKEQ. The CDR3 nucleotides are TGTGCCAGCAGCCAAGACCCGCCCGGGAAGGAGAGATACAATGAGCAGTTCTTC. It specifies CASSQDPPGKERYNEQFF.

The chain joins TRBV6-5 to TRBJ1-2, with 9 nucleotides matching TRBD1. The J segment lost 3 bases and the V segment lost 5 bases, leaving 1 base of the junction unmatched. Germline CDR1 reads MNHEY; CDR2 reads SVGAGI. The CDR3 contains 13 residues. The CDR3 DNA is TGTGCCAGCAGTCGGACAGGGGACTATGGCTACACCTTC. As protein: CASSRTGDYGYTF.

CDR3 loop: CASSVTGVTYNEQFF. In nucleotides, the CDR3 is TGTGCCAGCAGCGTAACGGGGGTAACCTACAATGAGCAGTTCTTC. The chain couples TRBV9 to TRBJ2-1; possibly TRBD2 for D (6 bases). Per germline, CDR1 SGDLS and CDR2 YYNGEE. The CDR3 is 15 amino acids. Deletions cut 1 base from V and 2 bases from J, with 10 bases between.

The chain carries TRBV4-2 and TRBJ2-7, with TRBD2 matching 11 bases. V trimming: 4 bases; J trimming: 2 bases; junction bases outside the gene matches: 7. Germline values: CDR1 LGHNA, CDR2 YNFKEQ. This CDR3 comprises 16 residues. The CDR3 is CASSPLAGGTPYEQYF. The CDR3 DNA is TGTGCCAGCAGCCCCTTAGCGGGGGGGACACCCTACGAGCAGTACTTC.

The chain links TRBV5-1 to TRBJ1-4, with D uncertain. Trimming stripped 4 bases from V and 6 bases from J, with 16 bases between. Germline V gene lookup returns CDR1 SGHRS and CDR2 YFSETQ. The length of the CDR3 is 15 residues. CDR3 protein: CASSMAGSLDEKLFF. CDR3 nucleotides: TGCGCCAGCAGCATGGCCGGGAGTTTAGATGAAAAACTGTTTTTT. The full variable domain, its missing parts supplied by reference TRBV5-1 and TRBJ1-4, is KAGVTQTPRYLIKTRGQQVTLSCSPISGHRSVSWYQQTPGQGLQFLFEYFSETQRNKGNFPGRFSGRQFSNSRSEMNVSTLELGDSALYLCASSMAGSLDEKLFFGSGTQLSVL.

The chain carries TRBV6-2 or TRBV6-3 and TRBJ1-1, with D hard to call. This CDR3 region has 16 residues. The germline CDR1 and CDR2 sequences are MNHEY and SVGEGT. The V end was cut by 0 bases, the J end by 0 bases, with 11 bases between. CDR3 sequence reads: CASSYSSGSMNTEAFF. The CDR3 region has the DNA TGTGCCAGCAGTTACTCATCGGGTTCCATGAACACTGAAGCTTTCTTT.

This clone came up a few times. The rearrangement joins TRBV19 to TRBJ1-1, with no clear D. Deletions cut 6 bases from V and 0 bases from J, with 20 bases between. Germline V gene lookup returns CDR1 LNHDA and CDR2 SQIVND (reference sequence). CDR3 length: 17 residues. DNA for the CDR3: TGTGCCAGTAGGCCTGTCCAGAGGGATCTGATGAACACTGAAGCTTTCTTT. Its protein product is CASRPVQRDLMNTEAFF.

This clone occurred a few times. CDR3 DNA: TGTGCCAGCAGCCCAAACGGGGGGAACGGTGGCTACACCTTC. Its translation: CASSPNGGNGGYTF. The rearrangement joins TRBV27 to TRBJ1-2; the D gene is possibly TRBD1 (5 bases). Germline V gene data show CDR1 as MNHEY and CDR2 as SMNVEV (reference sequence). Trimming took 6 bases from V and 7 from J, leaving 18 bases between them. This CDR3 spans 14 amino acids.

The chain recombines TRBV5-8 with TRBJ1-2; TRBD1 aligns across 8 bases. Germline V gene sequence: CDR1 SGHTS, CDR2 YDEGEE. The CDR3 spans 15 residues. V was clipped by 0 bases and J by 2 bases; unmatched bases: 3. In nucleotides, the CDR3 is TGTGCCAGCAGCTTGGGGACAGGGTGGAACTATGGCTACACCTTC. Amino acids: CASSLGTGWNYGYTF. Full variable domain (outside the CDR3, taken from reference TRBV5-8 and TRBJ1-2): EAGVTQSPTHLIKTRGQQATLRCSPISGHTSVYWYQQALGLGLQFLLWYDEGEERNRGNFPPRFSGRQFPNYSSELNVNALELEDSALYLCASSLGTGWNYGYTFGSGTRLTVV.

This clone was found once. The chain links TRBV2 to TRBJ1-4; TRBD1 aligns across 8 bases. Trimming removed 6 bases from V and 2 bases from J; junction bases left unmatched: 8. The CDR3 extends over 16 amino acids. In germline, CDR1 is SNHLY, CDR2 FYNNEI. The CDR3 loop is CASRRGQGPTNEKLFF. Here the CDR3 DNA reads TGTGCCAGCAGGCGAGGACAGGGACCCACTAATGAAAAACTGTTTTTT.

The V and J genes are TRBV7-2 and TRBJ1-2; TRBD1 matches at 8 bases. The germline CDR1 and CDR2 sequences are SGHTA and FQGNSA. This CDR3 spans 14 amino acids. Trimming took 0 bases from V and 6 from J; bases not matched to a gene: 3. The CDR3 DNA reads TGTGCCAGCAGCTTAGCGGACAGGGTTAATGGCTACACCTTC. It codes for CASSLADRVNGYTF.

This chain uses TRBV24-1 with TRBJ2-6; 7 bases agree with TRBD2. The ends lost 3 bases at V and 0 bases at J; junction bases unmatched: 1. The CDR3 runs 16 residues. CDR1 is KGHDR and CDR2 is SFDVKD in the germline V gene. Here the CDR3 reads CATSDGGDSGANVLTF. CDR3 sequence (DNA): TGTGCCACCAGTGATGGGGGGGACTCTGGGGCCAACGTCCTGACTTTC.

The CDR3 protein is CASSHVSKGENEQYF. The DNA of the CDR3 is TGTGCCAGCTCACACGTGTCGAAAGGGGAAAACGAGCAGTACTTC. V and J are TRBV18 and TRBJ2-7; possibly TRBD1 for D (5 bases). The CDR3 spans 15 residues. The ends were cut back, 4 bases at V and 5 bases at J, with 18 bases in the middle. Germline CDR1 KGHSH, CDR2 LQKENI.

The V call is TRBV19, the J call TRBJ1-1; D gene ambiguous. CDR1 is LNHDA, CDR2 SQIVND, per germline (reference sequence). The CDR3 contains 13 residues. Trimming shortened V by 3 bases and J by 5 bases, and 10 bases separated the two germline ends. The CDR3 nucleotides are TGTGCCAGTAGTATGGGCAGATATACTGAAGCTTTCTTT. Its protein is CASSMGRYTEAFF.

As for this clone: This sample includes further DNA sequences coding for the same CDR3. V and J are TRBV5-1 and TRBJ2-7, with 9 bases aligning to TRBD2. V shed 0 bases and J 3 bases; nucleotides not matched to a gene: 4. The CDR3 is 15 amino acids. Germline values: CDR1 SGHRS, CDR2 YFSETQ. For the CDR3, the DNA is TGCGCCAGCAGCTTGGGAGGGACTAGCAGCTACGAGCAGTACTTC. Amino acid sequence: CASSLGGTSSYEQYF. Full variable domain (missing parts from reference TRBV5-1 and TRBJ2-7): KAGVTQTPRYLIKTRGQQVTLSCSPISGHRSVSWYQQTPGQGLQFLFEYFSETQRNKGNFPGRFSGRQFSNSRSEMNVSTLELGDSALYLCASSLGGTSSYEQYFGPGTRLTVT.

V usage is TRBV27 and J usage is TRBJ2-1; D is possibly TRBD1 (5 bases). V was cut by 1 base and J by 9 bases, with 19 bases left in between. CDR3 size: 16 residues. The germline CDR1 and CDR2 sequences are MNHEY and SMNVEV (reference sequence). The CDR3 loop is CASSLLGRSVTFEQFF. In DNA, the CDR3 is TGTGCCAGCAGTTTATTGGGGCGGAGTGTGACGTTTGAGCAGTTCTTC.

The chain has TRBV11-3 and TRBJ2-2, with 9 bases that match TRBD2. The CDR3 length is 16 residues. CDR1 and CDR2 from the germline V gene are SGHNT and YENEEA. After removal of 5 bases from V and 4 bases from J, the junction contained 8 bases not matched to a gene. In DNA, the CDR3 is TGTGCCAGCAGCCCCCCCGGGACTAGCCGCACCGGGGAGCTGTTTTTT. It encodes CASSPPGTSRTGELFF.

The chain is built from TRBV2 and TRBJ1-2; 8 bases align to TRBD1. The CDR3 has 17 residues. Trimming removed 6 bases from V and 2 bases from J; junction bases left unmatched: 14. Germline V gene sequence: CDR1 SNHLY, CDR2 FYNNEI. The CDR3 sequence: CASRGTGGMFPNYGYTF. Here the CDR3 DNA reads TGTGCCAGCAGGGGGACAGGAGGGATGTTTCCGAACTATGGCTACACCTTC.

The chain combines TRBV6-2 or TRBV6-3 with TRBJ2-5; 7 bases are shared with TRBD1. CDR1 is MNHEY, CDR2 SVGEGT, per germline. CDR3 length: 17 amino acids. J lost 0 bases, V lost 2 bases, and 9 bases had no gene match. CDR3 loop: CASSYNLGQTYQETQYF. CDR3 DNA sequence: TGTGCCAGCAGTTACAACCTGGGACAGACGTACCAAGAGACCCAGTACTTC.

J is TRBJ2-5 and V is TRBV27; D is ambiguous. The CDR3 totals 16 residues. Trimming stripped 5 bases from V and 1 base from J, with 17 bases between. CDR1 and CDR2 from the germline V gene are MNHEY and SMNVEV (reference sequence). In DNA form, the CDR3 reads TGTGCCAGCAGTCCATACGGCCCTGACATCCAAGAGACCCAGTACTTC. Translating it yields CASSPYGPDIQETQYF.

The rearrangement links TRBV30 to TRBJ2-2, with 12 bases identical to TRBD1. V was clipped by 2 bases and J by 13 bases; unmatched bases: 17. This CDR3 has 17 amino acids. CDR1 and CDR2 (germline): GTSNPN, SVGIG (reference sequence). This CDR3 is CAWSPTGTGGPTVGLFF. As DNA, the CDR3 is TGTGCCTGGAGTCCGACCGGGACAGGGGGCCCTACGGTGGGGCTGTTTTTT.